This TCR beta chain emerged from a study of human T cells and chemical hapten exposure. Whole-study context: Variation in per-sample TCR yields came mainly from small pooled library volume differences.

In its sample, this clonotype was seen many times. Its antigen is unknown. The library put unique molecular identifiers onto individual cDNA molecules. TCRdb re-analysed the 5' RACE reads in MiXCR, keeping a single row per CDR3 protein. Seen here are about 81,000 distinct CDR3 sequences, roughly 8.4% observed once, and the top ten hold approximately 2.5%. The CDR3 sequence is 12 residues long. The V and J ends lost 8 bases and 6 bases respectively, with 10 bases between them. The study extracted total RNA from unfractionated whole blood. Whole-study findings and limits: Among TCRs, those above 1 in 1000 frequency were unaffected by DPC sensitization.

The genes are TRBV12-3 or TRBV12-4 and TRBJ2-2, with D tentatively TRBD1 or TRBD2 (5 bases each). The receptor's source is a male donor in good health. Here the CDR3 DNA reads TGTGCCAGCGACCGGGACGCCGGGGAGCTGTTTTTT. Translation gives CASDRDAGELFF.